This T cell receptor (beta chain) was obtained from a study of blood T cell repertoires in COVID-19. Turning to the study itself: Acute-phase and convalescent COVID-19 samples originated in the United States, Italy and Spain. T cells, B-cell-depleted T cells, or PBMCs supplied cDNA or gDNA.

Per the original data handling: How many nucleated cells were present was estimated from reference gene primer amplification. Measured with immunoSEQ multiplex PCR; TCRdb has only the in-frame clones, and not every one. That table supplies the V and J calls and clone size; D and trimming were determined from the DNA. The data contain 150,000 to 200,000 clones, about 80% of them singletons. Per the germline V gene, CDR1 is SNHLY and CDR2 is FYNNEI. V lost 4 bases to trimming and J lost 6 bases, with 6 bases between them. This CDR3 contains 12 residues. Material for sequencing was peripheral blood. The V gene is TRBV2, the J gene TRBJ1-4; D is unresolved. The sequence was obtained from a woman of 80 years or more with acute or convalescent COVID-19. The CDR3 region has the DNA TGTGCCAGCAGTGTCATTGATGAAAAACTGTTTTTT. It is translated as CASSVIDEKLFF.